These T cell receptor beta chains were read from a single sample in a study of PD-1 blockade in classical Hodgkin lymphoma. Sequencing was performed with immunoSEQ multiplex PCR; in TCRdb, only in-frame clones are kept and a portion is missing. This table holds around 28,000 clones, roughly 71% found once. The material sequenced was peripheral blood mononuclear cells (PBMCs), taken before the second cycle of nivolumab. The receptors originated from a human donor with classical Hodgkin lymphoma. Each CDR3 is given with its conserved first and last residue. A D gene is named only where the DNA matches it firmly. Size values are once, few and many counts, or a class for expanded clones, and some rows have none.

>TRBJ1-1|TRBV7-9|few|TRBD1
TGTGCCAGCAGCCAGGACAGGGGGCGAACTTTCTTT
CASSQDRGRTFF
>TRBJ2-7|TRBV7-9|.|.
TGTGCCAGCAGTCTTAGTCGGGGCGAGCAGTACTTC
CASSLSRGEQYF
>TRBJ1-1|TRBV20-1|few|.
TGCAGTGCAACCTCGAACACTGAAGCTTTCTTT
CSATSNTEAFF
>TRBJ2-7|TRBV27|.|TRBD2
TGTGCCAGCAGAACGACTAGCGGGAGGGCCAGTTCACGCTACGAGCAGTACTTC
CASRTTSGRASSRYEQYF
>TRBJ1-2|TRBV6-1|.|.
TGTGCCAGCAGTGAAGTCGGGGGGCCCTATGGCTACACCTTC
CASSEVGGPYGYTF
>TRBJ1-2|TRBV19|.|.
TGTGCCAGTAGTATATTAGCAGCGTCCCAGGGTTATGGCTACACCTTC
CASSILAASQGYGYTF
>TRBJ1-2|TRBV19|once|.
TGTGCCAGTAGTCTGCTGTACAACTATGGCTACACCTTC
CASSLLYNYGYTF
>TRBJ1-2|TRBV4-2|many|.
TGTGCCAGCAGCCAAGATGCGGGGCCCCACTATGGCTACACCTTC
CASSQDAGPHYGYTF
>TRBJ2-3|TRBV6-6|.|TRBD2
TGTGCCAGCAGCCGCAGACTAGCGGGACGCACAGATACGCAGTATTTT
CASSRRLAGRTDTQYF
>TRBJ1-2|TRBV10-1|.|.
TGCGCCAGCAGTTCCTGCGGATCGCGAAAGACCTATGGCTACACCTTC
CASSSCGSRKTYGYTF
>TRBJ1-1|TRBV6-5|.|.
TGTGCCAGCAGTTTTATGCCGAACACTGAAGCTTTCTTT
CASSFMPNTEAFF
>TRBJ1-5|TRBV6-1|many|.
TGTGCCAGCAGTGAGAACAGCTATAGCAATCAGCCCCAGCATTTT
CASSENSYSNQPQHF
>TRBJ2-5|TRBV15|.|.
TGTGCCACCAGCAGAGGCGGAGGGACCCCGACCCAGTACTTC
CATSRGGGTPTQYF
>TRBJ1-2|TRBV6-6|.|.
TGTGCCAGCAGTACGATTTACAGGGACGGCTACACCTTC
CASSTIYRDGYTF
>TRBJ2-5|TRBV19|.|.
TGTGCCAGTAGTATCGCTACAGGGTACACGGAGACCCAGTACTTC
CASSIATGYTETQYF
>TRBJ2-7|TRBV7-3|.|TRBD1
TGTGCCAGCAGCCTTAAGATACAGGGGGCGCTAGGAGAGCAGTACTTC
CASSLKIQGALGEQYF
>TRBJ2-5|TRBV5-6|once|.
TGTGCCAGCAGCCCGAAGTCCTTAGCCCTCCAAGAGACCCAGTACTTC
CASSPKSLALQETQYF
>TRBJ2-1|TRBV7-9|.|TRBD2
TGTGCCAGCAGCCCCGGGACTAGCAATGAGCAGTTCTTC
CASSPGTSNEQFF
>TRBJ1-3|TRBV6-5|many|TRBD1
TGTGCCAGCAGTTACCAGGGGGCCACTGGAAACACCATATATTTT
CASSYQGATGNTIYF
>TRBJ2-2|TRBV19|.|TRBD2
TGTGCCAGTAGTATCGGACGAGGGAGGGGCACCGGGGAGCTGTTTTTT
CASSIGRGRGTGELFF